The 2 T cell receptor beta chains below were found in one sample sequenced in a study of cytomegalovirus exposure and HLA in healthy donors. PCR employed 60 Vbeta and 13 Jbeta primers. Profiled with immunoSEQ multiplex PCR; TCRdb holds only in-frame clones, not every one. This table holds 150,000 to 200,000 clones, more than 75% found once. The sample was PBMCs. These TCRs come from a woman aged 18-29 years in good health and CMV-seronegative.

The chain combines TRBV28 with TRBJ1-6; D gene ambiguous. This CDR3 spans 13 amino acids. Trimming took 3 bases from V and 4 from J, leaving 4 bases between them. Germline V gives CDR1 MDHEN, CDR2 SYDVKM. CDR3 amino acids: CASSFQYNSPLHF. The CDR3 coding sequence is TGTGCCAGCAGTTTTCAGTATAATTCACCCCTCCACTTT. The full variable domain, completed using reference TRBV28 and TRBJ1-6, is DVKVTQSSRYLVKRTGEKVFLECVQDMDHENMFWYRQDPGLGLRLIYFSYDVKMKEKGDIPEGYSVSREKKERFSLILESASTNQTSMYLCASSFQYNSPLHFGNGTRLTVT.

V usage is TRBV6-1 and J usage is TRBJ2-5; no reliable D call. Germline-derived CDR1 and CDR2 are MNHNS and SASEGT. Trimming left V 4 bases short and J 9 bases short, with 9 bases between. The length of the CDR3 is 11 residues. CDR3 protein: CASSGPRAQYF. In DNA form, the CDR3 reads TGTGCCAGCAGTGGGCCCCGGGCCCAGTACTTC.